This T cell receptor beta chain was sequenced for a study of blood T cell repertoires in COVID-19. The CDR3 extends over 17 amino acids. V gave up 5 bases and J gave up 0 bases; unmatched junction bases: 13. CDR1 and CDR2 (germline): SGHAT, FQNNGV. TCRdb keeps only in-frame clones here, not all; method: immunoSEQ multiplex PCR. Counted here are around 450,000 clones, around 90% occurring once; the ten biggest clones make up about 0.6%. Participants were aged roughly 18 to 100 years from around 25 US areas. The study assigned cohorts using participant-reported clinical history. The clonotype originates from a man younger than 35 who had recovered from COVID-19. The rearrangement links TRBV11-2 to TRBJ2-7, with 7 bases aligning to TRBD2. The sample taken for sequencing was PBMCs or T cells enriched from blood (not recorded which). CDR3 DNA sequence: TGTGCCAGCAGCCCTAGCGGCGGGGGTCCGAGCTCCTACGAGCAGTACTTC. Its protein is CASSPSGGGPSSYEQYF.